One and the same sample provided the 10 T cell receptor beta chains below, sequenced in a study of T cell clones after liver transplantation. Profiling relied on immunoSEQ multiplex PCR, and the TCRdb table lists in-frame clones only, not all of them. In the table there are over 55,000 clones, roughly 70% of which are singletons. The sequences come from CD4+ T cells from blood, collected at the approximately 16-month timepoint. Source of these receptors: a human patient who received a liver transplant. Some T cells could come from the graft donor.

The chain joins TRBV7-2 to TRBJ2-3; 12 bases agree with TRBD2. The V gene's germline CDR1 is SGHTA and CDR2 FQGNSA. The CDR3 has 16 amino acids. V shed 4 bases, J shed 2 bases, and the junction held 4 bases outside the gene matches. CDR3 amino acids: CASSSLAGGSTDTQYF. CDR3 in DNA: TGTGCCAGCAGCTCTCTAGCGGGGGGGTCCACAGATACGCAGTATTTT.

This clone appeared a few times. The V gene is TRBV19, the J gene TRBJ1-5; 10 bases line up with TRBD1. This CDR3 has 14 residues. The germline V gene has CDR1 LNHDA and CDR2 SQIVND (reference sequence). Losses at the gene ends were 4 bases for V and 5 bases for J; bases not matched to a gene: 2. CDR3 amino acids: CASSRGQGYQPQHF. The CDR3 DNA follows: TGTGCCAGTAGTAGGGGACAGGGGTATCAGCCCCAGCATTTT.

There are many counts of this clone. The chain combines TRBV2 with TRBJ1-4; D may be TRBD1 (5 bases). This CDR3 spans 14 amino acids. Trimming stripped 6 bases from V and 3 bases from J, with 11 bases between. The germline gives CDR1 SNHLY, CDR2 FYNNEI. The CDR3 here is CASRNDRSNEKLFF. The CDR3 region has the DNA TGTGCCAGCAGGAATGACAGATCTAATGAAAAACTGTTTTTT.

The V call is TRBV28, the J call TRBJ2-5; D tentatively reads TRBD1 or TRBD2 (8 bases each). V was clipped by 5 bases and J by 4 bases, with 20 bases between them. Germline V gene sequence: CDR1 MDHEN, CDR2 SYDVKM. The CDR3 covers 16 residues. CDR3 in amino acids: CASSLGLAGQGETQYF. In DNA form, the CDR3 reads TGTGCCAGCAGTCTCGGACTAGCAGGACAGGGAGAGACCCAGTACTTC.

This clone was recorded a few times. V and J are TRBV5-6 and TRBJ2-7; 14 bases fit TRBD2. The V gene end was trimmed by 4 bases and the J gene end by 1 base; junction bases not matched to a gene: 10. Germline CDR1 is SGHDT and CDR2 is YYEEEE. The CDR3 sequence is 18 residues long. The CDR3 DNA is TGTGCCAGCAGCATGGGACTAGCGGGAGAGGTGGCTTCCTACGAGCAGTACGTC. This translates into CASSMGLAGEVASYEQYV.

This clone was observed a few times. V gene TRBV5-1 combines with J gene TRBJ2-2; D possibly matches TRBD1 or TRBD2 (5 bases each). The CDR3 runs 15 residues. From germline, CDR1 is SGHRS and CDR2 YFSETQ. V dropped 7 bases and J dropped 0 bases, with 13 bases sitting between them. The CDR3 loop reads CASFPGTPNTGELFF. The CDR3 DNA is TGCGCCAGCTTTCCCGGGACGCCGAACACCGGGGAGCTGTTTTTT.

The rearrangement links TRBV9 to TRBJ2-1; D might be TRBD1 or TRBD2, each matching 7 bases. CDR1 and CDR2 (germline): SGDLS, YYNGEE. V lost 4 bases to trimming and J lost 8 bases, with 22 bases between them. The CDR3 sequence is 16 residues long. The CDR3 nucleotides read TGTGCCAGCAGCTCGACGCCAGGGGGGGCCAGGTATGAGCAGTTCTTC. It is translated as CASSSTPGGARYEQFF.

The rearrangement links TRBV7-9 to TRBJ2-5; unclear D gene. V lost 4 bases and J lost 0, with 15 bases in between. Germline values: CDR1 SEHNR, CDR2 FQNEAQ (reference sequence). The CDR3 spans 16 residues. CDR3 loop: CASSSFVGAYQETQYF. DNA of the CDR3: TGTGCCAGCAGCTCCTTTGTAGGCGCGTACCAAGAGACCCAGTACTTC. Complete variable domain (other parts from reference TRBV7-9 and TRBJ2-5): DTGVSQNPRHKITKRGQNVTFRCDPISEHNRLYWYRQTLGQGPEFLTYFQNEAQLEKSRLLSDRFSAERPKGSFSTLEIQRTEQGDSAMYLCASSSFVGAYQETQYFGPGTRLLVL.

This clone was seen only a few times. The rearrangement uses TRBV4-3 and TRBJ2-5, with 10 bases identical to TRBD2. The CDR3 consists of 15 residues. Germline values: CDR1 LGHNA, CDR2 YSLEER. J was trimmed by 4 bases and V by 0 bases; bases with no gene match: 2. The DNA of the CDR3 is TGCGCCAGCAGCCAAGACCTAGCGGGAGTAGAGACCCAGTACTTC. Translation gives CASSQDLAGVETQYF.

This clone is medium-sized. This chain uses TRBV19 with TRBJ2-7, with D possibly matching TRBD1 (6 bases). This CDR3 region has 14 residues. V was cut by 5 bases and J by 2 bases, with 13 bases left in between. CDR1 and CDR2 (germline): LNHDA, SQIVND (reference sequence). The CDR3 sequence is CASSATGPTYEQYF. CDR3 DNA sequence: TGTGCCAGTAGTGCTACAGGGCCGACCTACGAGCAGTACTTC. Full variable domain (rest looked up from reference TRBV19 and TRBJ2-7): DGGITQSPKYLFRKEGQNVTLSCEQNLNHDAMYWYRQDPGQGLRLIYYSQIVNDFQKGDIAEGYSVSREKKESFPLTVTSAQKNPTAFYLCASSATGPTYEQYFGPGTRLTVT.